The next 11 T cell receptor beta chains were all read from a single sample in a study of T cell responses to AZD1222 COVID-19 vaccine. Data came from immunoSEQ multiplex PCR; TCRdb stores just in-frame clones and leaves some out. Of approximately 180,000 clones detected, about 91% appear once; the ten largest clones hold 7.7%. The sequences come from peripheral blood, collected on day 0 of AZD1222 vaccination. The receptor set was obtained from an adult in good health.

This chain connects TRBV19 to TRBJ2-4; 10 bases are shared with TRBD1. This CDR3 region has 20 residues. V lost 2 bases and J lost 1; bases outside the gene matches: 14. From germline, CDR1 is LNHDA and CDR2 SQIVND (reference sequence). CDR3 residues: CASSIPRTGGEGHAKNIQYF. The CDR3 DNA reads as TGTGCCAGTAGTATACCCCGGACAGGGGGGGAGGGACATGCCAAAAACATTCAGTACTTC. Drawing the rest from reference TRBV19 and TRBJ2-4, the complete variable domain is DGGITQSPKYLFRKEGQNVTLSCEQNLNHDAMYWYRQDPGQGLRLIYYSQIVNDFQKGDIAEGYSVSREKKESFPLTVTSAQKNPTAFYLCASSIPRTGGEGHAKNIQYFGAGTRLSVL.

The chain joins TRBV7-2 to TRBJ1-5; D gene uncertain. Trimming pared 4 bases from V and 4 bases from J, leaving 8 bases between. Germline V gene lookup returns CDR1 SGHTA and CDR2 FQGNSA. The CDR3 is 13 amino acids. CDR3: CASSYASNQPQHF. The CDR3, as DNA: TGTGCCAGCAGCTACGCGTCGAATCAGCCCCAGCATTTT.

The chain combines TRBV6-5 with TRBJ2-1; a possible D gene is TRBD1 (6 bases). CDR3 length: 12 amino acids. Germline CDR1 MNHEY, CDR2 SVGAGI. V lost 8 bases and J 6 bases, leaving 11 bases between the germline ends. CDR3 region: CASGDTINEQFF. CDR3 nucleotide sequence: TGTGCCAGCGGGGACACCATCAATGAGCAGTTCTTC.

V usage is TRBV10-3 and J usage is TRBJ1-2, with D possibly TRBD1 on 5 matching bases. V shed 10 bases and J shed 0 bases, with 15 bases lying between them. The CDR3 extends over 14 amino acids. CDR1 and CDR2 (germline): ENHRY, SYGVKD. The CDR3 bases are TGTGCCACCGGAGCCCAGGGAGCTAACTATGGCTACACCTTC. Protein product: CATGAQGANYGYTF.

CDR3 DNA: TGTGCCAGCAGCTTGAGAATGGGCCAGGACACTGAAGCTTTCTTT. Translating gives CASSLRMGQDTEAFF. The rearrangement uses TRBV9 and TRBJ1-1; D is ambiguous. Germline CDR1 reads SGDLS; CDR2 reads YYNGEE. This CDR3 spans 15 amino acids. V shed 4 bases and J shed 3 bases, with 16 bases lying between them.

The rearrangement uses TRBV10-2 and TRBJ1-5, with D tentatively TRBD1 (5 bases). This CDR3 region has 14 residues. Trimming stripped 6 bases from V and 3 bases from J, with 12 bases between. Germline-derived CDR1 and CDR2 are WSHSY and SAAADI. The CDR3 reads CASRARAFNQPQHF. Written as DNA, the CDR3 is TGCGCCAGCAGGGCCAGGGCCTTCAATCAGCCCCAGCATTTT.

V and J are TRBV10-3 and TRBJ2-2, with a weak D call TRBD2 (6 bases). The germline V gene encodes CDR1 ENHRY and CDR2 SYGVKD. V lost 5 bases and J 4 bases, leaving 11 bases between the germline ends. CDR3 length: 14 residues. The CDR3 nucleotides are TGTGCCATCAGTTCAGAGCGGGTCACCGGGGAGCTGTTTTTT. The encoded protein is CAISSERVTGELFF.

This chain connects TRBV11-3 to TRBJ2-3; the D gene is possibly TRBD1 (7 bases). V shed 5 bases and J shed 0 bases, with 12 bases lying between them. CDR3 length equals 15 residues. In germline, CDR1 is SGHNT, CDR2 YENEEA. The DNA for the CDR3 is TGTGCCAGCAGCAAGACAGGGACTAGCACAGATACGCAGTATTTT. It is translated as CASSKTGTSTDTQYF.

The V gene is TRBV23-1, the J gene TRBJ2-6, with D perhaps matching TRBD1 (5 bases). TRBV23-1 is annotated as an ORF whose role is uncertain. CDR3 length equals 18 residues. Trimming cost V 3 bases and J 0 bases, with 15 bases left between them. This CDR3 reads CASSHKLGRDSGANVLTF. The CDR3 region has the DNA TGCGCCAGCAGTCACAAGTTAGGCAGGGACTCTGGGGCCAACGTCCTGACTTTC.

The genes are TRBV9 and TRBJ1-2, with no clear D. The CDR3 runs to 13 residues. With 0 bases removed from V and 8 bases from J, the gap between germline ends came to 11 bases. The V gene's germline CDR1 is SGDLS and CDR2 YYNGEE. Here the CDR3 DNA reads TGTGCCAGCAGCGTAGCGGAGGAGACGGGCTACACCTTC. Its translation is CASSVAEETGYTF.

The rearrangement joins TRBV5-1 to TRBJ2-7; the match to TRBD2 covers 14 bases. The V and J ends lost 4 bases and 6 bases, in that order; junction bases with no gene match: 3. The CDR3 extends over 14 amino acids. The V gene's germline CDR1 is SGHRS and CDR2 YFSETQ. The CDR3 region has the DNA TGCGCCAGCAGCCCCGGGACTAGCGGGGGCGAGCAGTACTTC. Protein: CASSPGTSGGEQYF.